This T cell receptor beta chain was sequenced during a study of blood T cell dynamics during melanoma immunotherapy. Across the study: Standard first-line treatment here was pembrolizumab or nivolumab plus ipilimumab in metastatic melanoma.

Time point described: pre-treatment baseline. The CDR3 runs to 17 residues. Losses at the gene ends were 4 bases for V and 4 bases for J; bases not matched to a gene: 8. Germline lookup yields CDR1 SGHRS and CDR2 YFSETQ. Only in-frame clones appear in the TCRdb table, and some are missing; sequencing was by immunoSEQ multiplex PCR. Altogether 6,600 or so clones are present, roughly 80% being singletons, with the ten largest covering roughly 30%. The chain uses TRBV5-1 and TRBJ2-6, with 10 bases lining up with TRBD1. The receptor was derived from a human donor with melanoma. The sequencing used blood, collected from a patient treated with checkpoint blockade. The CDR3 DNA follows: TGCGCCAGCAGCGGAGGGACAGGGGCGACAGGGGCCAACGTCCTGACTTTC. Translation: CASSGGTGATGANVLTF.